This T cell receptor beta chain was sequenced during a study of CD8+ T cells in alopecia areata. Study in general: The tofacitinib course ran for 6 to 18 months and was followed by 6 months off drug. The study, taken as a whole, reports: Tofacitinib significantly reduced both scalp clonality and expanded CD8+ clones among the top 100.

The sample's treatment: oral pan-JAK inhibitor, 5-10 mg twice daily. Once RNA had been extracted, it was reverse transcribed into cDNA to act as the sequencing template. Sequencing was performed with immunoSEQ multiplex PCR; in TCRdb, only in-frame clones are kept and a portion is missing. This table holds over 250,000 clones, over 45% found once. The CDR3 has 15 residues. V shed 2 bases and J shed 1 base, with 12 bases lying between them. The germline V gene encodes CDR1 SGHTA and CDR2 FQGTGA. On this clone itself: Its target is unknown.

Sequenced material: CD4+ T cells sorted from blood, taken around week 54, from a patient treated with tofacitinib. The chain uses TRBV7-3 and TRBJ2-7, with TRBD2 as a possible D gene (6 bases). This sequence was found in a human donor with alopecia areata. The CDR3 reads CASSLGLPGSYEQYF. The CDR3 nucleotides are TGTGCCAGCAGCTTAGGACTACCAGGGTCCTACGAGCAGTACTTC.